Reported below is one T cell receptor beta chain. Its specificity is not known. These data are taken from a study of radiotherapy plus CTLA-4 blockade in lung cancer. Study-wide background: Objective response was observed in roughly a sixth of patients, and disease control in approximately 33%.

The CDR3 length is 15 residues. Germline V gene data show CDR1 as SGDLS and CDR2 as YYNGEE. The V end lost 4 bases, the J end lost 0 bases, and 10 bases lay between the germline ends. Those patients who had chemo-refractory metastatic non-small-cell lung cancer were given focal radiation along with CTLA-4 blockade through ipilimumab. The repertoire was sequenced with immunoSEQ multiplex PCR; TCRdb's copy has only in-frame clones and lacks some. In the table there are 35,000 to 40,000 clones, about 85% of which are singletons. The study's findings and limits: There was expansion of tumor-derived TCR clones in blood after radiotherapy plus ipilimumab. Among reported predictors of response, early blood T cell clone dynamics with interferon-beta performed best.

Source: peripheral blood, taken from a patient treated with radiotherapy plus ipilimumab. V and J are TRBV9 and TRBJ2-2, with D maybe TRBD1 (6 bases). The clonotype originates from a human donor with non-small cell lung cancer who had stable disease on radiotherapy plus ipilimumab. CDR3 residues: CASSTRTANTGELFF. CDR3 DNA sequence: TGTGCCAGCAGCACTCGGACAGCGAACACCGGGGAGCTGTTTTTT.